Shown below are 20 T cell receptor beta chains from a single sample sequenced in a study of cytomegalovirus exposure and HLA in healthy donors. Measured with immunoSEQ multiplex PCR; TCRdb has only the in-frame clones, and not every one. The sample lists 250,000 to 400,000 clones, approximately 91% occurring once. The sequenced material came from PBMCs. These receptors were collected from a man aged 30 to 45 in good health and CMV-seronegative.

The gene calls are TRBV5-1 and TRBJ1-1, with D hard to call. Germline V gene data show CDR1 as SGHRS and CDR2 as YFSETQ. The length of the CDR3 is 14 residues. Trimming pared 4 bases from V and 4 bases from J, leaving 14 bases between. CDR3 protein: CASSPGGGRTEAFF. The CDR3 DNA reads TGCGCCAGCAGCCCTGGTGGAGGGCGCACTGAAGCTTTCTTT.

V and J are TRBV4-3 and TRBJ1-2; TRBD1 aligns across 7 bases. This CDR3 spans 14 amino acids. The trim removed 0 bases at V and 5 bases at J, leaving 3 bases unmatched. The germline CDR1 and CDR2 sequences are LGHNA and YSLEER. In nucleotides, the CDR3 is TGCGCCAGCAGCCAAGATTTACAGGGGTATGGCTACACCTTC. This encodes CASSQDLQGYGYTF.

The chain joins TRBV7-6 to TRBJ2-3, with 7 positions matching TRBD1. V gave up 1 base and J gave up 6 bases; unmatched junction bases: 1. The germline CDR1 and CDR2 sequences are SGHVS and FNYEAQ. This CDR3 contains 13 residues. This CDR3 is CASSLEGADTQYF. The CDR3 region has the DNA TGTGCCAGCAGCTTAGAGGGGGCGGATACGCAGTATTTT.

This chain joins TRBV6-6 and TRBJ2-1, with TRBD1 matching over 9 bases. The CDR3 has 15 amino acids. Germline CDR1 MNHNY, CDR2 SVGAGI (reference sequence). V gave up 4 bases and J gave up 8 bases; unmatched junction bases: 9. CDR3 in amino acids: CASSSTRDRAHEQFF. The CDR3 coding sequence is TGTGCCAGCAGTTCCACTCGGGACAGGGCCCATGAGCAGTTCTTC.

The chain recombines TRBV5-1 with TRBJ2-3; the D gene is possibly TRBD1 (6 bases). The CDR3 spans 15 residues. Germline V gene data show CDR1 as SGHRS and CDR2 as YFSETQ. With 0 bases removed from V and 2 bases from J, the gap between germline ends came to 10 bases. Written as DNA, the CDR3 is TGCGCCAGCAGCTTGGAAGGGGGATCCACAGATACGCAGTATTTT. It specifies CASSLEGGSTDTQYF.

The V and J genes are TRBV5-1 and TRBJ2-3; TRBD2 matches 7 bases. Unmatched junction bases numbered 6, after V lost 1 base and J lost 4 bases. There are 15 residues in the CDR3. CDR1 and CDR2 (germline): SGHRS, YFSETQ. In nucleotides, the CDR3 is TGCGCCAGCAGCTTGCGCGGGGGTGCAGCAGATACGCAGTATTTT. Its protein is CASSLRGGAADTQYF.

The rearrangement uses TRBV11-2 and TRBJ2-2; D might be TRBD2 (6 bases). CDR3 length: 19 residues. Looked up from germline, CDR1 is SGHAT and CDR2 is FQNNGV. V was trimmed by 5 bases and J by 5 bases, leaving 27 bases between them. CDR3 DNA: TGTGCCAGCAGCCTCCTTGGCCGCTCGTCGGGGGTGGGAACCGGGGAGCTGTTTTTT. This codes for CASSLLGRSSGVGTGELFF.

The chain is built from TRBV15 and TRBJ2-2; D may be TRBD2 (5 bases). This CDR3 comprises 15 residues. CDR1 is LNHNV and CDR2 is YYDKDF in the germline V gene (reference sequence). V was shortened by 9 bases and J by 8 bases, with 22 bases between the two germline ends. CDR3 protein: CATSDLGSVWGELFF. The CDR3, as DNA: TGTGCCACTTCTGACTTAGGGAGCGTTTGGGGGGAGCTGTTTTTT.

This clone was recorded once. The CDR3 nucleotides are TGTGCCTGGAGTGTAAGGGACAGGGACACCTACGAGCAGTACTTC. Protein product: CAWSVRDRDTYEQYF. The chain joins TRBV30 to TRBJ2-7, with TRBD1 matching 9 bases. The junction had 5 bases not matched to a gene; V was cut back by 0 bases and J by 2 bases. Germline lookup yields CDR1 GTSNPN and CDR2 SVGIG (reference sequence). This CDR3 contains 15 residues. Full variable domain (missing parts from reference TRBV30 and TRBJ2-7): SQTIHQWPATLVQPVGSPLSLECTVEGTSNPNLYWYRQAAGRGLQLLFYSVGIGQISSEVPQNLSASRPQDRQFILSSKKLLLSDSGFYLCAWSVRDRDTYEQYFGPGTRLTVT.

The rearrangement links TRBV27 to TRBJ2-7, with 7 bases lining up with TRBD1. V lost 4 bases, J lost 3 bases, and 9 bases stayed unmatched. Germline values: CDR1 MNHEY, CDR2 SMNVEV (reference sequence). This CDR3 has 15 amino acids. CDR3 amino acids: CASSSKTGVVYEQYF. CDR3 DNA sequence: TGTGCCAGCAGTTCAAAAACAGGGGTGGTCTACGAGCAGTACTTC.

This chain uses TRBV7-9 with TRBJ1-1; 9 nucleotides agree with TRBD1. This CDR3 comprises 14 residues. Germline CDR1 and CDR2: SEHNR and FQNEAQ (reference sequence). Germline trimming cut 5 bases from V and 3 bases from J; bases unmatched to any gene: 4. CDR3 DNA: TGTGCCAGCAGCGAATGGACAGGGGACACTGAAGCTTTCTTT. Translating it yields CASSEWTGDTEAFF.

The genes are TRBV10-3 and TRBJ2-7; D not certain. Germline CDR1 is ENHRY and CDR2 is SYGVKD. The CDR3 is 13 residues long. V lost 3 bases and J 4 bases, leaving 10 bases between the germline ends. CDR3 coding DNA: TGTGCCATCAGTGAAAGCTCCATTTACGAGCAGTACTTC. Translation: CAISESSIYEQYF.

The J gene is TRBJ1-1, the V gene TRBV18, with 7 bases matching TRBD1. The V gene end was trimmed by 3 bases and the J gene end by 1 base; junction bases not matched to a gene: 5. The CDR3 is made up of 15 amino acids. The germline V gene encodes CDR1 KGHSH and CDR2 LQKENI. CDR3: CASSPQTGWNTEAFF. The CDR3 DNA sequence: TGTGCCAGCTCACCCCAGACAGGGTGGAACACTGAAGCTTTCTTT.

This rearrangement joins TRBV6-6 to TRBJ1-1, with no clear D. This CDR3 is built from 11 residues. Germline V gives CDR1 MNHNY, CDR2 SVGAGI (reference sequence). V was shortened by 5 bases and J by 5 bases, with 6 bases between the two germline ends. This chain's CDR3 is CASSPSTEAFF. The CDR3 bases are TGTGCCAGCAGTCCCAGTACTGAAGCTTTCTTT.

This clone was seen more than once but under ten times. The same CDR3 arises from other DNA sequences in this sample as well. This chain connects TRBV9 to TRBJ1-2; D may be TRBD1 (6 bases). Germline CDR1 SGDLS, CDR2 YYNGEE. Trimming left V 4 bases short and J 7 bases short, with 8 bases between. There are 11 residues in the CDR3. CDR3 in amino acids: CASSSRGGYTF. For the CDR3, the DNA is TGTGCCAGCAGCTCCAGGGGTGGCTACACCTTC.

The CDR3 loop is CASSEWRGGVDNEQFF. As DNA, the CDR3 is TGTGCCAGCAGTGAATGGCGGGGGGGGGTTGACAATGAGCAGTTCTTC. The gene calls are TRBV6-1 and TRBJ2-1; 9 bases are a match to TRBD2. Germline assignment: CDR1 MNHNS and CDR2 SASEGT. Trimming removed 2 bases from V and 5 bases from J; junction bases left unmatched: 7. This CDR3 is 16 amino acids long.

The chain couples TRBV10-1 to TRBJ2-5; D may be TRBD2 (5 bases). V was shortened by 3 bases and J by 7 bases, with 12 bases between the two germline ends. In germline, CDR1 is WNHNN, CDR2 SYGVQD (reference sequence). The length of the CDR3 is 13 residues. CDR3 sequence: CASSDSPAGTQYF. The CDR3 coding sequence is TGCGCCAGCAGTGACTCCCCCGCGGGGACCCAGTACTTC.

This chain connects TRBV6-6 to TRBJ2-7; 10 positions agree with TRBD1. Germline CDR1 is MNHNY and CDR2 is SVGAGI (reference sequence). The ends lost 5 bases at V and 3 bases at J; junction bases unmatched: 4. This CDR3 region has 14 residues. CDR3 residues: CASSTGTGVYEQYF. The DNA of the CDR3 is TGTGCCAGCAGTACCGGGACAGGGGTCTACGAGCAGTACTTC.

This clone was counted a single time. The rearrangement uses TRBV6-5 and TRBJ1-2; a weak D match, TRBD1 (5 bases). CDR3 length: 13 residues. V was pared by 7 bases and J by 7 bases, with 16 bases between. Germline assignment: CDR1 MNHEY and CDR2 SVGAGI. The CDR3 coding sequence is TGTGCCAGCATGAGTCCCGGACAACCTGGCTACACCTTC. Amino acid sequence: CASMSPGQPGYTF.

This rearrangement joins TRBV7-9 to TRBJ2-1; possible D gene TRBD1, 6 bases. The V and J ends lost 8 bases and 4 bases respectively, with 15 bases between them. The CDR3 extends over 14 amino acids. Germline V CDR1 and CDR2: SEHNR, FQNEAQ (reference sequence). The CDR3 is CASCRDTIYNEQFF. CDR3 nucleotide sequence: TGTGCCAGCTGCCGGGACACAATTTACAATGAGCAGTTCTTC.